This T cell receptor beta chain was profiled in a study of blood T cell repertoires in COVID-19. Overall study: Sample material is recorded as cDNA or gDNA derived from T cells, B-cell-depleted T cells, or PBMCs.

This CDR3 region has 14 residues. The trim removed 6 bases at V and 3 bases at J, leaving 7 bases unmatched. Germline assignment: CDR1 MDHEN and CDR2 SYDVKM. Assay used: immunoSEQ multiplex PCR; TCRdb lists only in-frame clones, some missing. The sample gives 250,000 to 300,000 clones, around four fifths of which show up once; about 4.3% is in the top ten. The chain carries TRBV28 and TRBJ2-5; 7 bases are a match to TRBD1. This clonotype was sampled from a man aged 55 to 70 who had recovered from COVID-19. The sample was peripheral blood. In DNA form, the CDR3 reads TGTGCCAGCAGCTTAGACAGGGTAAAAGAGACCCAGTACTTC. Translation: CASSLDRVKETQYF.